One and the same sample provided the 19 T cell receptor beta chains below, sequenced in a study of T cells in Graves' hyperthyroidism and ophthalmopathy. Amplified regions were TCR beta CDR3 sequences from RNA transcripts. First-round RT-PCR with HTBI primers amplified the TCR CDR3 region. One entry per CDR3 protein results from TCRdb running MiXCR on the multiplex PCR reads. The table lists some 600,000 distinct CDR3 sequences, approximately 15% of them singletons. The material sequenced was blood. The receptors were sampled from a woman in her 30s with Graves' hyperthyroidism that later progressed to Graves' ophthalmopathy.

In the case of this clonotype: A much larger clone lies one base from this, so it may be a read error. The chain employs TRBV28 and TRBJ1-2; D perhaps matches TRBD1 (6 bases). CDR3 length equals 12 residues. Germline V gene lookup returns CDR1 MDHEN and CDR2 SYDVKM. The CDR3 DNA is TGTGCCAGCATGGGGCAGGGGTATGGCCACACCTTC. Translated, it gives CASMGQGYGHTF.

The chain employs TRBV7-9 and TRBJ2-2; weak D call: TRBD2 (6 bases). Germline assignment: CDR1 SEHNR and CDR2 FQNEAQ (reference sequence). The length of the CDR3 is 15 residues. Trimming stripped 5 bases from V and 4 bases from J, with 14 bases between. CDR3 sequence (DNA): TGTGCCAGCAGCGAACTGGGGGGAAGCACCGGGGAGCTGTTTTTT. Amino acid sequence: CASSELGGSTGELFF. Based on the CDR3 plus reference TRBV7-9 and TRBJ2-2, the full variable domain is DTGVSQNPRHKITKRGQNVTFRCDPISEHNRLYWYRQTLGQGPEFLTYFQNEAQLEKSRLLSDRFSAERPKGSFSTLEIQRTEQGDSAMYLCASSELGGSTGELFFGEGSRLTVL.

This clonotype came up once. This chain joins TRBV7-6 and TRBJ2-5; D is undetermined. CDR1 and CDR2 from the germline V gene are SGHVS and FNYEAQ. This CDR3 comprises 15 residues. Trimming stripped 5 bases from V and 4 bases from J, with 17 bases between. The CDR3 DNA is TGTGCCAGCAGCAAAAACAGACTCTGGGGAGAGACCCAGTACTTC. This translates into CASSKNRLWGETQYF.

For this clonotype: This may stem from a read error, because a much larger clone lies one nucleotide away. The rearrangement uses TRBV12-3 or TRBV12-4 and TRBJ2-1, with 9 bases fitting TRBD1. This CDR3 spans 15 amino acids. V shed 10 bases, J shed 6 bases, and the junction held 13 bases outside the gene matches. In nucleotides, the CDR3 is TGTGCCAACACCGCCGACGGGACAGGGATCAATGAGCAGTTCTTC. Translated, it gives CANTADGTGINEQFF.

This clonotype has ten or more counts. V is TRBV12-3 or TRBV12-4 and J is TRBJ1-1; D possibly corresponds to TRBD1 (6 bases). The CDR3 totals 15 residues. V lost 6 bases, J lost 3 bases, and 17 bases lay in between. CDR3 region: CASRGGVQADTEAFF. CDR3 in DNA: TGTGCCAGCAGAGGGGGGGTACAGGCGGACACTGAAGCTTTCTTT.

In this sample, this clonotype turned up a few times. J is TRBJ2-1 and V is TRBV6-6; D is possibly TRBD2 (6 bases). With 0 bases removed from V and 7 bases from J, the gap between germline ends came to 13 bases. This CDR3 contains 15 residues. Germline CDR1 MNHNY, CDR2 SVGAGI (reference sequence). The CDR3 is CASSYSSATRNEQFF. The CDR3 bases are TGTGCCAGCAGTTACTCATCCGCGACTAGAAATGAGCAGTTCTTC.

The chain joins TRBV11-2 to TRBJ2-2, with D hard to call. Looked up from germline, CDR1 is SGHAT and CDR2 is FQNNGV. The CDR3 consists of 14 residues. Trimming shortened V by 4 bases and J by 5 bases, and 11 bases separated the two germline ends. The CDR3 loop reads CASSSLFITGELFF. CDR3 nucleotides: TGTGCCAGCAGCTCATTATTTATTACCGGGGAGCTGTTTTTT.

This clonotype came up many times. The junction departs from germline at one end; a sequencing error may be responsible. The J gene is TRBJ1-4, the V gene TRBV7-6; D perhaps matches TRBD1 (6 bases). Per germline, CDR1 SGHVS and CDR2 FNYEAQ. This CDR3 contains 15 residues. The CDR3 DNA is TGTGCCAGCAGTTTAGGGGGTCAAGGAAATGAAAAACTGTTTTTT. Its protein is CASSLGGQGNEKLFF.

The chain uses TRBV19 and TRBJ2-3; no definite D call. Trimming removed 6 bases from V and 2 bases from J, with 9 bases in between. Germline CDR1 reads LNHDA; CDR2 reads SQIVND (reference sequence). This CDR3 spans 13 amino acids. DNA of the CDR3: TGTGCCAGTAGACCCACGACCACAGATACGCAGTATTTT. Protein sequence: CASRPTTTDTQYF.

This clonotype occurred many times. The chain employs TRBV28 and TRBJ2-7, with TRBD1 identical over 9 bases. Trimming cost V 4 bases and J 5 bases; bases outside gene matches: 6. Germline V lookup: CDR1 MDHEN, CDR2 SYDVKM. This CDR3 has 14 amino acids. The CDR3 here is CASSSTGTGNEQYF. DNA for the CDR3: TGTGCCAGCAGTTCCACCGGGACAGGGAACGAGCAGTACTTC.

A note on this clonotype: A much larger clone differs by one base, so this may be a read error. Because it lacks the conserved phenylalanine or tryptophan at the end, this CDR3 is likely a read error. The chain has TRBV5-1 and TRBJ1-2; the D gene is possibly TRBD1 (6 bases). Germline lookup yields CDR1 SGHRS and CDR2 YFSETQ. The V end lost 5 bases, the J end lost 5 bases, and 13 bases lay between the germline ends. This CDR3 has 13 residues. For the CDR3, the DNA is TGCGCCAGCAGACGGGACATCAGATATGGCTACACCCTC. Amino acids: CASRRDIRYGYTL.

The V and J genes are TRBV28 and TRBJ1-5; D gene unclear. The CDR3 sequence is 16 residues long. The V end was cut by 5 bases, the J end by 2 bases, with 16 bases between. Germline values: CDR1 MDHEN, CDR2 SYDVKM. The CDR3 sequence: CASSPNDWAGNQPQHF. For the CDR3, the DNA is TGTGCCAGCAGTCCGAATGACTGGGCTGGCAATCAGCCCCAGCATTTT.

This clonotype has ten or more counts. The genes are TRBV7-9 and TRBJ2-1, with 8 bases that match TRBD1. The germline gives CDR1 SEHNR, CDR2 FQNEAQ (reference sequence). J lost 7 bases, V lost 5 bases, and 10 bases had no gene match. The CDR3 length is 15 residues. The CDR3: CASSPTGTGDNEQFF. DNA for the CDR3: TGTGCCAGCAGCCCAACCGGGACAGGCGATAATGAGCAGTTCTTC. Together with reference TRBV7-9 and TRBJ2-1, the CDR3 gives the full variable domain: DTGVSQNPRHKITKRGQNVTFRCDPISEHNRLYWYRQTLGQGPEFLTYFQNEAQLEKSRLLSDRFSAERPKGSFSTLEIQRTEQGDSAMYLCASSPTGTGDNEQFFGPGTRLTVL.

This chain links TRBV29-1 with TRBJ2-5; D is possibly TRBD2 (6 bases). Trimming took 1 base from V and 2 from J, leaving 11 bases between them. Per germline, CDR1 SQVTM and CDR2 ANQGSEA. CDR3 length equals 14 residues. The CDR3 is CSVEGLAYQETQYF. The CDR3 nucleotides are TGCAGCGTTGAAGGCCTAGCGTATCAAGAGACCCAGTACTTC.

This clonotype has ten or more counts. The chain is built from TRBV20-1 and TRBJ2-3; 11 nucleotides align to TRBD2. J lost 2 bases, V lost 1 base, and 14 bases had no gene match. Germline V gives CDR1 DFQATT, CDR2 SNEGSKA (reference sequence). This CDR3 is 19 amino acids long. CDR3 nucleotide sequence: TGCAGTGCTAGAGCCGGGGACCCCCGACTAGCGGGACCCACAGATACGCAGTATTTT. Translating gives CSARAGDPRLAGPTDTQYF.

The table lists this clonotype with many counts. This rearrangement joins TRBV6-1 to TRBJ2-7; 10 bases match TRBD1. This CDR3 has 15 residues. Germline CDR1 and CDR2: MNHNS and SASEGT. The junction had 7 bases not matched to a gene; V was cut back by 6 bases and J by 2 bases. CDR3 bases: TGTGCCAGCAGAATTGACAGGGGGCAGGCCTACGAGCAGTACTTC. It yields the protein CASRIDRGQAYEQYF.

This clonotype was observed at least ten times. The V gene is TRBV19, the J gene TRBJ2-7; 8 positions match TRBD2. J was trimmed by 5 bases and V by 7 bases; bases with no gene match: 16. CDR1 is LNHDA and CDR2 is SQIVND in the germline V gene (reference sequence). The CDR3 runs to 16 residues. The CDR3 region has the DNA TGTGCCAGTATCCCTTTCATCCTGACTAGCGACCACGAGCAGTACTTC. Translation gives CASIPFILTSDHEQYF. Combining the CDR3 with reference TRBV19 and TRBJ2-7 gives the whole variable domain DGGITQSPKYLFRKEGQNVTLSCEQNLNHDAMYWYRQDPGQGLRLIYYSQIVNDFQKGDIAEGYSVSREKKESFPLTVTSAQKNPTAFYLCASIPFILTSDHEQYFGPGTRLTVT.

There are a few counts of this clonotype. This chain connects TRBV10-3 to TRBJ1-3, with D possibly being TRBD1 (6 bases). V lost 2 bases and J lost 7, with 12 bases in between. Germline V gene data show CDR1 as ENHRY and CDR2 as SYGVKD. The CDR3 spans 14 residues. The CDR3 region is CAISEGGTRNTIYF. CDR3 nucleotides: TGTGCCATCAGTGAGGGGGGGACACGGAACACCATATATTTT.

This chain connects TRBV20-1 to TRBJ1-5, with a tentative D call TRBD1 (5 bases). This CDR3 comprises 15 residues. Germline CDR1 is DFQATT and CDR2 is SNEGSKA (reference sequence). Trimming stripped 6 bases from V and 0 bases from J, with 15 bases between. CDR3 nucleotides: TGCAGTGCCTTCGGGACGGCTTATAGCAATCAGCCCCAGCATTTT. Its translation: CSAFGTAYSNQPQHF.